This TCR beta chain emerged from a study of preoperative IRX-2 immunotherapy in early breast cancer (dated by TCRdb to between 2017 and 2020). Receptor amplification or capture employed the immunoSEQ multiplex PCR assay. In its TCRdb copy, this immuneACCESS table keeps in-frame sequences only and misses some clones. Where compared with another copy, unresolved V genes explain less than half of these, and the others have no known cause. Present in this sample are about 32,000 clones, about four fifths of which were seen just once. 2% to 3% of the sample goes to the ten largest clones. This clone occurred a few times. Its antigen has not been determined. No base qualities exist here, and no much larger clone lies one base off it. The CDR3 runs 14 amino acids, cysteine and phenylalanine included. Of the read, only the CDR3 DNA is kept; its 42 bases are in frame from base 1. Between the V and J ends, shortened by 2 bases and 10 bases respectively, the junction contains 17 bases. From the germline V gene, CDR1 is MNHGY and CDR2 is SAAAGT.

This sample's treatment or condition label indicates: preoperative locoregional IRX-2 cytokine immunotherapy. The samples were obtained from a phase Ib study in which preoperative, locoregional IRX-2 cytokine immunotherapy intended to prime immune responses was tested. Donors were patients with early-stage breast cancer who received IRX-2 before surgery. Sequenced here: lymph node tissue, sampled from a patient treated with IRX-2 immunotherapy. Recombination joined TRBV6-8 with TRBJ1-1; TRBD1 is perhaps the D gene, given 5 matching bases. The clonotype was recovered from a human donor with breast cancer. The sequenced DNA is TGTGCCAGCAGTTACAAGCGTGCCAGGGCTCCAGCTTTCTTT. It codes for CASSYKRARAPAFF.